The clone carrying this T cell receptor (beta chain) was found many times. Its target is unknown. The record originates from a study of T and B cells in COVID-19 patients. Study-level information: Blood was sampled from COVID-19 patients who were either actively infected or recovered. The study's findings and limits: In COVID-19 patients, T cell receptor beta variable and joining gene use was reportedly strongly skewed. Sorted SARS-CoV-2-responsive or tetramer+ T cells and CD4+, regulatory and CD8+ subsets were not yet sequenced.

The CDR3 is made up of 13 amino acids. Germline lookup yields CDR1 PRHDT and CDR2 FYEKMQ (reference sequence). The V and J ends lost 4 bases and 6 bases respectively, with 10 bases between them. TRB was amplified from approximately 250-500 ng of blood genomic DNA. TRB rearrangements were amplified by multiplex PCR with BIOMED2 TRB-A/B primers. A single record per CDR3 protein comes from TCRdb applying MiXCR to the multiplex PCR reads. The table records fewer than 10,000 distinct CDR3 sequences, around 28% of them present only once. The sample comprised blood. The TCR was taken from a human donor who had recovered from COVID-19. The rearrangement joins TRBV13 to TRBJ2-1, with D perhaps matching TRBD1 (6 bases). The CDR3 region has the DNA TGTGCCAGCAGCTGGGCCAGGGGCAATGAGCAGTTCTTC. It yields the protein CASSWARGNEQFF.